One and the same sample provided the 8 T cell receptor beta chains below, sequenced in a study of cytomegalovirus exposure and HLA in healthy donors. The PCR ran on 60 Vbeta and 13 Jbeta primers. Sequenced by immunoSEQ multiplex PCR; TCRdb stores in-frame clones only, minus some. The data show 95,000 to 150,000 clones, with 65% to 90% seen just once and around 2% held by the top ten. The sequenced sample consisted of PBMCs. All receptors derive from a young man in good health and CMV-seronegative.

V and J are TRBV6-6 and TRBJ2-7; 8 bases map to TRBD1. The CDR3 contains 14 residues. Germline CDR1 is MNHNY and CDR2 is SVGAGI (reference sequence). The trim removed 7 bases at V and 2 bases at J, leaving 7 bases unmatched. CDR3: CASNNRGATYEQYF. For the CDR3, the DNA is TGTGCCAGCAATAACAGGGGGGCGACCTACGAGCAGTACTTC.

The CDR3 DNA reads as TGTGCCAGCAGCCTATGGGGAAACACCATATATTTT. This sequence encodes CASSLWGNTIYF. The chain employs TRBV5-6 and TRBJ1-3; no reliable D call. This CDR3 has 12 residues. The germline V and J ends were trimmed by 4 bases and 4 bases, with 6 bases remaining between them. Germline loops: CDR1 SGHDT, CDR2 YYEEEE.

This clone was seen once. This sequence joins TRBV28 and TRBJ2-7; 10 nucleotides align to TRBD1. CDR1 is MDHEN, CDR2 SYDVKM, per germline. This CDR3 is built from 15 residues. V dropped 8 bases and J dropped 0; count of bases not matched to a gene: 7. CDR3 DNA sequence: TGTGCCAGCTGCCGACAGGGGGCAGGCTCCTACGAGCAGTACTTC. This sequence encodes CASCRQGAGSYEQYF.

The chain has TRBV7-9 and TRBJ2-7, with 13 bases identical to TRBD2. CDR3 size: 16 residues. The germline CDR1 and CDR2 sequences are SEHNR and FQNEAQ (reference sequence). After removal of 5 bases from V and 4 bases from J, the junction contained 8 bases not matched to a gene. CDR3: CASSHPRLAGGYEQYF. The CDR3 DNA reads TGTGCCAGCAGCCATCCCCGACTAGCGGGGGGATACGAGCAGTACTTC.

The chain couples TRBV7-9 to TRBJ2-5; 10 bases map to TRBD1. This CDR3 is built from 14 residues. The germline V gene has CDR1 SEHNR and CDR2 FQNEAQ (reference sequence). Trimming took 6 bases from V and 6 from J; bases not matched to a gene: 7. CDR3: CASSAGQGRKTQYF. The CDR3 DNA follows: TGTGCCAGCAGTGCGGGACAGGGGAGGAAGACCCAGTACTTC. Variable domain in full (rest from reference TRBV7-9 and TRBJ2-5): DTGVSQNPRHKITKRGQNVTFRCDPISEHNRLYWYRQTLGQGPEFLTYFQNEAQLEKSRLLSDRFSAERPKGSFSTLEIQRTEQGDSAMYLCASSAGQGRKTQYFGPGTRLLVL.

The CDR3 DNA is TGTGCCAGCAGCTTAGAGGACTTAGCGGGGGCCGTGACCCAGTACTTC. Its translation is CASSLEDLAGAVTQYF. The chain is built from TRBV7-2 and TRBJ2-5, with 9 bases identical to TRBD2. This CDR3 contains 16 residues. The trim removed 1 base at V and 7 bases at J, leaving 10 bases unmatched. CDR1 is SGHTA, CDR2 FQGNSA, per germline.

The chain combines TRBV29-1 with TRBJ1-2; TRBD1 matches at 10 bases. This CDR3 has 13 residues. The V gene end was trimmed by 7 bases and the J gene end by 2 bases; junction bases not matched to a gene: 4. Germline V lookup: CDR1 SQVTM, CDR2 ANQGSEA. DNA for the CDR3: TGCAGCGCTGGGACAGGGGAAAACTATGGCTACACCTTC. It codes for CSAGTGENYGYTF.

This rearrangement joins TRBV19 to TRBJ2-7, with a weak D call TRBD2 (5 bases). Trimming shortened V by 8 bases and J by 0 bases, and 11 bases separated the two germline ends. Looked up from germline, CDR1 is LNHDA and CDR2 is SQIVND (reference sequence). This CDR3 is 13 amino acids long. The CDR3 spells CASSMSGSYEQYF. The CDR3 nucleotides are TGTGCCAGTTCTATGAGCGGCTCCTACGAGCAGTACTTC. Full variable domain (rest looked up from reference TRBV19 and TRBJ2-7): DGGITQSPKYLFRKEGQNVTLSCEQNLNHDAMYWYRQDPGQGLRLIYYSQIVNDFQKGDIAEGYSVSREKKESFPLTVTSAQKNPTAFYLCASSMSGSYEQYFGPGTRLTVT.